The 28 T cell receptor beta chains below were found in one sample sequenced in a study of T-cell memory formation after mild COVID-19. From the 5' RACE reads, TCRdb called clonotypes with MiXCR, one entry per CDR3 protein. The repertoire includes about 340,000 distinct CDR3 sequences, 15% of them detected once, and around 20% sits in the top ten. The sample taken for sequencing was PBMCs or a T cell subset sorted from them (not recorded which). The origin of the receptors is a man aged 18 to 30 who had mild COVID-19 (a few samples of this study predate the infection). Cell type and time point are not known.

This clonotype showed up just a few times. The chain couples TRBV27 to TRBJ2-7; TRBD2 is a possible D gene (5 bases). Germline V gives CDR1 MNHEY, CDR2 SMNVEV (reference sequence). V lost 5 bases and J lost 0, with 11 bases in between. The CDR3 contains 14 residues. The CDR3 region has the DNA TGTGCCAGCAGTACCACCCGGGGCTCCTACGAGCAGTACTTC. Amino acid sequence: CASSTTRGSYEQYF.

V and J are TRBV5-1 and TRBJ1-3; 8 bases agree with TRBD1. Germline V gene sequence: CDR1 SGHRS, CDR2 YFSETQ. The V and J ends lost 3 bases and 3 bases, in that order; junction bases with no gene match: 8. This CDR3 has 16 residues. The CDR3 DNA follows: TGCGCCAGCAGCTCAAAACCAACAGGGGGTGGAAACACCATATATTTT. It specifies CASSSKPTGGGNTIYF.

The rearrangement joins TRBV5-1 to TRBJ2-3; D ambiguous. V lost 4 bases to trimming and J lost 2 bases, with 11 bases between them. Germline V gene lookup returns CDR1 SGHRS and CDR2 YFSETQ. This CDR3 spans 14 amino acids. CDR3 sequence: CASSRIGLTDTQYF. CDR3 bases: TGCGCCAGCAGCCGTATTGGGCTCACAGATACGCAGTATTTT.

This clonotype occurred a few times. The chain joins TRBV12-3 or TRBV12-4 to TRBJ1-2, with no clear D. This CDR3 is 15 amino acids long. V shed 3 bases and J shed 2 bases, with 13 bases lying between them. CDR3 residues: CASSFLAGLNYGYTF. DNA of the CDR3: TGTGCCAGCAGTTTCTTGGCGGGTCTCAACTATGGCTACACCTTC.

The chain carries TRBV15 and TRBJ2-3; 11 nucleotides align to TRBD2. The CDR3 length is 18 residues. Germline loops: CDR1 LNHNV, CDR2 YYDKDF (reference sequence). After removal of 1 base from V and 0 bases from J, the junction contained 6 bases not matched to a gene. In DNA, the CDR3 is TGTGCCACCAGCAGAGGTGGACTAGCGGGCGCTAGCACAGATACGCAGTATTTT. It translates to CATSRGGLAGASTDTQYF.

This clonotype was detected a few times. DNA of the CDR3: TGCGCCAGCAGAGCCGCCGGGACAGAGAACACCGGGGAGCTGTTTTTT. It is translated as CASRAAGTENTGELFF. This chain uses TRBV5-1 with TRBJ2-2; 7 bases match TRBD1. V was pared by 5 bases and J by 1 base, with 8 bases of the junction left unmatched. The CDR3 extends over 16 amino acids. Germline V gene data show CDR1 as SGHRS and CDR2 as YFSETQ.

This clonotype occurred a few times. The chain is built from TRBV5-1 and TRBJ2-1; 7 bases align to TRBD1. Trimming removed 0 bases from V and 3 bases from J; junction bases left unmatched: 3. CDR1 SGHRS and CDR2 YFSETQ come from the germline V gene. The CDR3 is 15 amino acids. The CDR3 here is CASSLGRQGYNEQFF. The CDR3 bases are TGCGCCAGCAGCTTGGGCCGACAGGGCTACAATGAGCAGTTCTTC. Using reference TRBV5-1 and TRBJ2-1 for the parts outside the CDR3, the full variable domain is KAGVTQTPRYLIKTRGQQVTLSCSPISGHRSVSWYQQTPGQGLQFLFEYFSETQRNKGNFPGRFSGRQFSNSRSEMNVSTLELGDSALYLCASSLGRQGYNEQFFGPGTRLTVL.

This clonotype was detected a few times. V gene TRBV12-3 or TRBV12-4 combines with J gene TRBJ1-1; no reliable D call. V lost 3 bases and J lost 0, with 8 bases in between. The CDR3 contains 14 residues. This chain's CDR3 is CASSLPPVNTEAFF. The CDR3 DNA reads as TGTGCCAGCAGTTTGCCTCCAGTGAACACTGAAGCTTTCTTT.

In this sample, this clonotype turned up a few times. V is TRBV18 and J is TRBJ2-7; D uncertain. V was cut by 2 bases and J by 5 bases, with 16 bases left in between. Germline V gene data show CDR1 as KGHSH and CDR2 as LQKENI. The length of the CDR3 is 15 residues. The CDR3 spells CASSPGEVRGNEQYF. CDR3 sequence (DNA): TGTGCCAGCTCACCAGGGGAAGTACGTGGTAACGAGCAGTACTTC.

The table lists this clonotype with many counts. This chain uses TRBV7-2 with TRBJ2-5, with D unclear. CDR1 is SGHTA and CDR2 is FQGNSA in the germline V gene. V lost 3 bases and J lost 4, with 6 bases in between. This CDR3 has 12 amino acids. The CDR3, as DNA: TGTGCCAGCAGCTTCGCCCGAGAGACCCAGTACTTC. This encodes CASSFARETQYF.

This chain joins TRBV2 and TRBJ2-1, with D perhaps TRBD2 (6 bases). The CDR3 runs 14 residues. Deletions cut 11 bases from V and 7 bases from J, with 21 bases between. Germline loops: CDR1 SNHLY, CDR2 FYNNEI. DNA for the CDR3: TGTGCCTCGGCCCCCGGCGCAGGGAGGAATGAGCAGTTCTTC. Translated: CASAPGAGRNEQFF. The full variable domain, in which reference TRBV2 and TRBJ2-1 provide the parts outside the CDR3, is EPEVTQTPSHQVTQMGQEVILRCVPISNHLYFYWYRQILGQKVEFLVSFYNNEISEKSEIFDDQFSVERPDGSNFTLKIRSTKLEDSAMYFCASAPGAGRNEQFFGPGTRLTVL.

This clonotype was counted between two and nine times. This rearrangement joins TRBV12-3 or TRBV12-4 to TRBJ1-1; D is unresolved. V gave up 3 bases and J gave up 1 base, with 3 bases separating them. CDR3 length: 12 residues. CDR3 coding DNA: TGTGCCAGCAGTTTGACGAACACTGAAGCTTTCTTT. It codes for CASSLTNTEAFF.

The V gene is TRBV2, the J gene TRBJ1-6, with TRBD1 as a possible D gene (6 bases). This CDR3 has 16 amino acids. Germline assignment: CDR1 SNHLY and CDR2 FYNNEI. Trimming left V 7 bases short and J 0 bases short, with 13 bases between. Here the CDR3 reads CASTQRDISYNSPLHF. As DNA, the CDR3 is TGTGCCAGCACTCAGAGGGACATCTCCTATAATTCACCCCTCCACTTT.

This clonotype was picked up a small number of times. V usage is TRBV7-2 and J usage is TRBJ2-7, with D perhaps matching TRBD1 (5 bases). CDR3 length: 13 residues. Germline values: CDR1 SGHTA, CDR2 FQGNSA. Between the trimmed V and J ends, which lost 5 bases and 4 bases, there was a span of 12 bases. The CDR3 DNA is TGTGCCAGCAGCCTGTCTACAGGATACGAGCAGTACTTC. It codes for CASSLSTGYEQYF.

The sample holds one count of this clonotype. The CDR3: CASSQARWGSADTQYF. The CDR3 DNA reads as TGCGCCAGCAGCCAAGCGCGTTGGGGGAGTGCAGATACGCAGTATTTT. This chain uses TRBV4-1 with TRBJ2-3; D tentatively fits TRBD1 or TRBD2 (5 bases each). Trimming took 1 base from V and 4 from J, leaving 15 bases between them. Per germline, CDR1 MGHRA and CDR2 YSYEKL. The CDR3 totals 16 residues.

This clonotype was seen at least ten times. V and J are TRBV5-1 and TRBJ2-7; 7 bases are a match to TRBD2. The CDR3 has 16 residues. Trimming at V came to 0 bases and at J to 2 bases, leaving 8 bases not matched to a gene. The V gene's germline CDR1 is SGHRS and CDR2 YFSETQ. The DNA for the CDR3 is TGCGCCAGCAGCTTGGCTAGGGCTAGCGGAACCTACGAGCAGTACTTC. Amino acids: CASSLARASGTYEQYF.

This clonotype was counted a few times. The CDR3 spells CASSPRQGSIFTDTQYF. The CDR3 DNA is TGTGCCAGCAGCCCTCGACAGGGCTCTATCTTCACAGATACGCAGTATTTT. The V gene is TRBV11-2, the J gene TRBJ2-3; 7 nucleotides align to TRBD1. This CDR3 comprises 17 residues. The germline CDR1 and CDR2 sequences are SGHAT and FQNNGV. The J segment lost 2 bases and the V segment lost 5 bases, leaving 13 bases of the junction unmatched. Supplemented by reference TRBV11-2 and TRBJ2-3, the full variable domain reads EAGVAQSPRYKIIEKRQSVAFWCNPISGHATLYWYQQILGQGPKLLIQFQNNGVVDDSQLPKDRFSAERLKGVDSTLKIQPAKLEDSAVYLCASSPRQGSIFTDTQYFGPGTRLTVL.

The V and J genes are TRBV20-1 and TRBJ1-2, with D unresolved. V was pared by 3 bases and J by 4 bases, with 6 bases between. CDR1 and CDR2 (germline): DFQATT, SNEGSKA (reference sequence). The CDR3 has 11 amino acids. The CDR3 DNA reads as TGCAGTGCTAGGTCCGGCTATGGCTACACCTTC. This translates into CSARSGYGYTF.

The J gene is TRBJ1-2, the V gene TRBV9, with 7 positions matching TRBD1. The ends lost 7 bases at V and 2 bases at J; junction bases unmatched: 8. This CDR3 spans 14 amino acids. Germline-derived CDR1 and CDR2 are SGDLS and YYNGEE. DNA of the CDR3: TGTGCCAGCCAACAGGGGATGGGGAACTATGGCTACACCTTC. It is translated as CASQQGMGNYGYTF.

V and J are TRBV13 and TRBJ2-6; D may be TRBD1 or TRBD2 (6 bases each). The CDR3 consists of 16 residues. Germline V gene lookup returns CDR1 PRHDT and CDR2 FYEKMQ (reference sequence). The V end lost 5 bases, the J end lost 2 bases, and 13 bases lay between the germline ends. The CDR3 spells CASSRGRGPGANVLTF. CDR3 coding DNA: TGTGCCAGCAGCCGTGGTCGGGGGCCTGGGGCCAACGTCCTGACTTTC.

In regard to this clonotype: At one of its ends the junction is not consistent with the germline gene, which may arise from a read error. V usage is TRBV7-7 and J usage is TRBJ2-2; maybe TRBD2 (5 bases). The CDR3 contains 14 residues. Germline CDR1 and CDR2: SSHAT and FNYEAQ (reference sequence). The CDR3 bases are TGTGCTAGCAGCTTGGGCGGGTACACCGGGGAGCTGTTTTTT. Amino acids: CASSLGGYTGELFF.

This clonotype was seen a handful of times. This chain connects TRBV4-2 to TRBJ2-1; D might be TRBD1 (6 bases). V was trimmed by 1 base and J by 9 bases, leaving 16 bases between them. The CDR3 contains 15 residues. Per the germline V gene, CDR1 is LGHNA and CDR2 is YNFKEQ. As DNA, the CDR3 is TGTGCCAGCAGCCAAGTGAGCCAGGGGTATAGTGAGCAGTTCTTC. Translated, it gives CASSQVSQGYSEQFF.

This clonotype was found a few times. V gene TRBV7-2 combines with J gene TRBJ2-1, with 8 bases lining up with TRBD2. The CDR3 loop spans 15 amino acids. CDR1 SGHTA and CDR2 FQGNSA come from the germline V gene. The trim removed 7 bases at V and 10 bases at J, leaving 15 bases unmatched. CDR3 DNA sequence: TGTGCCAGCACCCCTCACTTGGAACTAGCGGTAGAGCAGTTCTTC. It is translated as CASTPHLELAVEQFF.

This clonotype was found a few times. This chain connects TRBV29-1 to TRBJ2-3; tentative D call: TRBD1 (5 bases). This CDR3 contains 14 residues. V shed 6 bases and J shed 4 bases, with 17 bases lying between them. Germline V gene data show CDR1 as SQVTM and CDR2 as ANQGSEA. CDR3 DNA sequence: TGCAGCGTGATCCCCACAGGATCTCCAGATACGCAGTATTTT. It is translated as CSVIPTGSPDTQYF.

This chain links TRBV20-1 with TRBJ2-3, with 7 bases matching TRBD1. V shed 6 bases, J shed 4 bases, and the junction held 1 base outside the gene matches. This CDR3 has 11 residues. CDR1 DFQATT and CDR2 SNEGSKA come from the germline V gene (reference sequence). The CDR3 DNA is TGCAGTGCCCAGGGGGCAGATACGCAGTATTTT. It is translated as CSAQGADTQYF.

The chain recombines TRBV11-3 with TRBJ1-1; D may be TRBD1 (6 bases). Trimming left V 5 bases short and J 4 bases short, with 17 bases between. The CDR3 is 15 amino acids. Germline V gene sequence: CDR1 SGHNT, CDR2 YENEEA. Written as DNA, the CDR3 is TGTGCCAGCAGCCCAGGTGGGGACACAGTCACTGAAGCTTTCTTT. It codes for CASSPGGDTVTEAFF.

V and J are TRBV7-8 and TRBJ2-6, with TRBD1 matching over 10 bases. Germline values: CDR1 SGHVS, CDR2 FQNEAQ. V was clipped by 5 bases and J by 3 bases; unmatched bases: 19. This CDR3 region has 21 residues. DNA for the CDR3: TGTGCCAGCAGCCACCCTAATGCCGGGACAGGGGATGGAGGTGGGGCCAACGTCCTGACTTTC. This codes for CASSHPNAGTGDGGGANVLTF.

The genes are TRBV9 and TRBJ2-3; TRBD2 might be the D (5 bases). Looked up from germline, CDR1 is SGDLS and CDR2 is YYNGEE. The CDR3 runs 15 residues. V dropped 0 bases and J dropped 4 bases, with 12 bases sitting between them. CDR3 nucleotide sequence: TGTGCCAGCAGCGTAGGGGCGGGTGTGGCAGATACGCAGTATTTT. It yields the protein CASSVGAGVADTQYF. The full variable domain, its missing parts supplied by reference TRBV9 and TRBJ2-3, is DSGVTQTPKHLITATGQRVTLRCSPRSGDLSVYWYQQSLDQGLQFLIQYYNGEERAKGNILERFSAQQFPDLHSELNLSSLELGDSALYFCASSVGAGVADTQYFGPGTRLTVL.